This TCR beta chain is drawn from a study of spatial heterogeneity in lung cancer. There are 14 residues in the CDR3. After removal of 0 bases from V and 10 bases from J, the junction contained 6 bases not matched to a gene. Looked up from germline, CDR1 is LNHNV and CDR2 is YYDKDF (reference sequence). The table lists this clonotype with a few counts. The time point is: blood at routine non-recurrence follow-up after resection. No cell sorting; template was whole RNA from tumor, lung tissue or PBMC. TCRdb recomputed calls from the 5' RACE reads with MiXCR, one row per CDR3 protein. The sample lists fewer than 55,000 distinct CDR3 sequences, 6% to 8.5% occurring once.

The specimen was PBMCs, collected at follow-up. This chain links TRBV15 with TRBJ1-1; TRBD1 aligns across 9 bases. The clonotype originates from a female donor with early-stage non-small cell lung cancer. As DNA, the CDR3 is TGTGCCACCAGCAGAGACCGAGTGACAGGGGGAGCTTTCTTT. Translated, it gives CATSRDRVTGGAFF.